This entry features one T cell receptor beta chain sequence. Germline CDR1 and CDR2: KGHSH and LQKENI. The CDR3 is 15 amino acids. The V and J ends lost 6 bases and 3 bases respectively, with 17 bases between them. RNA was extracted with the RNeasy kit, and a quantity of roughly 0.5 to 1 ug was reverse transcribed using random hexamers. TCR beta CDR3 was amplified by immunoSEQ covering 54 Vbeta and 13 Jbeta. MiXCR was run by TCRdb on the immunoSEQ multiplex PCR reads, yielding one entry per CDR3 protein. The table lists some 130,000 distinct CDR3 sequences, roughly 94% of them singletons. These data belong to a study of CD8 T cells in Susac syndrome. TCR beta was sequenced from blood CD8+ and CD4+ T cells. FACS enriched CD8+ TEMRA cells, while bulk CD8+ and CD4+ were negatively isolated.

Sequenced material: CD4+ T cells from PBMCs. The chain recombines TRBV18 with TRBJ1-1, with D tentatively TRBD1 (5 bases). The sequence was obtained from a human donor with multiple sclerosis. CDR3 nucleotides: TGTGCCAGCTCCCCTCAGGGTATACGGGACACTGAAGCTTTCTTT. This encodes CASSPQGIRDTEAFF.